The 5 T cell receptor beta chains presented below share a single source sample, sequenced in a study of CXCR3-negative and CXCR3-positive naive CD8 T cells. UMI-labeled TRB cDNA libraries were prepared by 5' RACE. Using the 5' RACE reads, TCRdb records one entry per CDR3 protein without DNA. This sample's table reports under 110,000 distinct CDR3 sequences. Study-wide results and limits: Hydrophobicity of TRB CDR3s was greater in CXCR3-positive naive cells than in CXCR3-negative naive cells.

The antigens for these receptors are not known. Sequencing was done on a sample of naive CXCR3+ CD8+ T cells from blood. The subset was: CD45RO-CCR7+CD27+CD95- naive CD8+ T cells expressing CXCR3 (TNR3+). These receptor sequences come from a human donor in good health. Some clones in this sample may be carry-over from other donors' samples.

The V gene is TRBV7-9, the J gene TRBJ1-1; TCRdb's D call of TRBD1 is untestable without DNA. Germline V gives CDR1 SEHNR, CDR2 FQNEAQ (reference sequence). This CDR3 spans 14 amino acids. The CDR3 loop reads CASSPTRADTEAFF.

This chain links TRBV29-1 with TRBJ2-1. CDR1 SQVTM and CDR2 ANQGSEA come from the germline V gene. This CDR3 comprises 13 residues. CDR3 sequence reads: CSVLRPTYNKQFF.

The chain carries TRBV12-3 or TRBV12-4 and TRBJ2-2; TCRdb outputs TRBD1, but without DNA this stays unchecked. The CDR3 covers 17 residues. The CDR3 sequence: CASSLSPRGLGTGELFF.

V and J are TRBV7-9 and TRBJ1-2; TCRdb designates TRBD1, a call that cannot be tested without DNA. The germline V gene encodes CDR1 SEHNR and CDR2 FQNEAQ (reference sequence). This CDR3 has 14 amino acids. The CDR3 region is CASSPGGNSNGYTF.

This chain joins TRBV6-5 and TRBJ2-1; TCRdb proposes TRBD1, but this gene call is untestable without DNA. CDR1 is MNHEY and CDR2 is SVGAGI in the germline V gene. The CDR3 runs to 13 residues. This CDR3 reads CASSYRGNGEQFF.